These 19 T cell receptor beta chains share one sample of origin, sequenced in a study of a mutant IDH1 vaccine in newly diagnosed glioma. As for time point: baseline, week 1 (first vaccination visit). Specified treatment: pre-vaccination baseline after standard-of-care therapy. Sequenced by immunoSEQ multiplex PCR; TCRdb stores in-frame clones only, minus some. The table shows fewer than 85,000 clones, with approximately 86% occurring only once. Sequenced here: PBMCs, sampled from a glioma patient treated with radiotherapy, temozolomide or both. These receptors were obtained from a man aged 25-45 years with glioma.

Of note for this clone: Distinct nucleotide sequences in the sample also encode this CDR3. The gene calls are TRBV15 and TRBJ2-7; 8 bases fit TRBD2. The V and J ends lost 1 base and 3 bases, in that order; junction bases with no gene match: 5. Germline CDR1 reads LNHNV; CDR2 reads YYDKDF (reference sequence). The CDR3 length is 15 residues. CDR3 in DNA: TGTGCCACCAGCAGAGCGGCGGGAGGAATCTACGAGCAGTACTTC. Translated, it gives CATSRAAGGIYEQYF.

The J gene is TRBJ2-6, the V gene TRBV5-1, with D unresolved. The CDR3 sequence is 15 residues long. Looked up from germline, CDR1 is SGHRS and CDR2 is YFSETQ. The V end lost 3 bases, the J end lost 0 bases, and 7 bases lay between the germline ends. Here the CDR3 reads CASSSAVSGANVLTF. The CDR3 DNA sequence: TGCGCCAGCAGCTCGGCCGTCTCTGGGGCCAACGTCCTGACTTTC.

This chain joins TRBV11-2 and TRBJ2-1, with 14 bases matching TRBD2. Germline-derived CDR1 and CDR2 are SGHAT and FQNNGV. The CDR3 is 16 amino acids. The J segment lost 4 bases and the V segment lost 5 bases, leaving 4 bases of the junction unmatched. CDR3 sequence reads: CASSRTSGGTYNEQFF. The CDR3 bases are TGTGCCAGCAGCCGGACTAGCGGGGGGACTTACAATGAGCAGTTCTTC.

The rearrangement links TRBV4-1 to TRBJ2-7; 8 bases agree with TRBD2. V lost 1 base to trimming and J lost 7 bases; unmatched junction nucleotides: 12. Germline lookup yields CDR1 MGHRA and CDR2 YSYEKL. The length of the CDR3 is 16 residues. CDR3 bases: TGCGCCAGCAGCCAAGTGGAGGTAGCGGGAACGTGTGAGCAGTACTTC. Translated: CASSQVEVAGTCEQYF.

The rearrangement uses TRBV5-5 and TRBJ1-1, with 7 positions matching TRBD1. Germline values: CDR1 SGHKS, CDR2 YYEKEE (reference sequence). The CDR3 extends over 16 amino acids. With V trimmed by 2 bases and J by 0 bases, 7 bases remained unmatched. CDR3 coding DNA: TGTGCCAGCAGCTTTTACAGGGGTGAGATGAACACTGAAGCTTTCTTT. Its translation is CASSFYRGEMNTEAFF.

The chain is built from TRBV19 and TRBJ2-5, with D maybe TRBD2 (5 bases). The ends were cut back, 2 bases at V and 5 bases at J, with 12 bases in the middle. The CDR3 totals 14 residues. Germline CDR1 LNHDA, CDR2 SQIVND (reference sequence). The CDR3 loop reads CASSIRLAAETQYF. CDR3 nucleotides: TGTGCCAGTAGTATACGGCTAGCTGCCGAGACCCAGTACTTC.

The chain is built from TRBV27 and TRBJ1-6; no clear D gene. There are 13 residues in the CDR3. V was trimmed by 4 bases and J by 5 bases, leaving 6 bases between them. CDR1 MNHEY and CDR2 SMNVEV come from the germline V gene (reference sequence). The DNA for the CDR3 is TGTGCCAGCAGTTCGGAGAATAATTCACCCCTCCACTTT. It translates to CASSSENNSPLHF.

This chain connects TRBV11-3 to TRBJ1-5, with 7 bases matching TRBD1. CDR3 length: 17 residues. Losses at the gene ends were 1 base for V and 7 bases for J; bases not matched to a gene: 13. Germline CDR1 reads SGHNT; CDR2 reads YENEEA. The CDR3 DNA is TGTGCCAGCAGCTTAGGTGGGAACAGGGGATTAGGGCAGCCCCAGCATTTT. Its protein product is CASSLGGNRGLGQPQHF.

This clone appeared once. The chain has TRBV10-1 and TRBJ1-1; D might be TRBD1 (5 bases). Trimming removed 8 bases from V and 2 bases from J, with 18 bases in between. CDR3 size: 15 residues. From germline, CDR1 is WNHNN and CDR2 SYGVQD (reference sequence). CDR3 region: CASAEGGAVNTEAFF. In DNA, the CDR3 is TGCGCCAGCGCGGAGGGCGGGGCCGTAAACACTGAAGCTTTCTTT.

This chain connects TRBV7-9 to TRBJ2-5, with D hard to call. The CDR3 consists of 13 residues. V lost 0 bases, J lost 6 bases, and 8 bases lay in between. Germline CDR1 reads SEHNR; CDR2 reads FQNEAQ (reference sequence). The CDR3 nucleotides are TGTGCCAGCAGCTTAGCGCGCAGGCAGACCCAGTACTTC. Its translation is CASSLARRQTQYF. Variable domain in full (rest from reference TRBV7-9 and TRBJ2-5): DTGVSQNPRHKITKRGQNVTFRCDPISEHNRLYWYRQTLGQGPEFLTYFQNEAQLEKSRLLSDRFSAERPKGSFSTLEIQRTEQGDSAMYLCASSLARRQTQYFGPGTRLLVL.

The rearrangement links TRBV9 to TRBJ1-5; D may be TRBD1 (5 bases). Germline CDR1 SGDLS, CDR2 YYNGEE. CDR3 size: 14 residues. The ends were cut back, 0 bases at V and 7 bases at J, with 11 bases in the middle. In nucleotides, the CDR3 is TGTGCCAGCAGCGTAGGGGGGGTTGGCCAGCCCCAGCATTTT. It specifies CASSVGGVGQPQHF.

The V gene is TRBV5-1, the J gene TRBJ2-1; possible D gene TRBD2, 5 bases. V lost 5 bases, J lost 5 bases, and 8 bases lay in between. This CDR3 region has 12 residues. Germline V gene sequence: CDR1 SGHRS, CDR2 YFSETQ. DNA for the CDR3: TGCGCCAGCAGTGGGGAGAACAATGAGCAGTTCTTC. It is translated as CASSGENNEQFF. Supplemented by reference TRBV5-1 and TRBJ2-1, the full variable domain reads KAGVTQTPRYLIKTRGQQVTLSCSPISGHRSVSWYQQTPGQGLQFLFEYFSETQRNKGNFPGRFSGRQFSNSRSEMNVSTLELGDSALYLCASSGENNEQFFGPGTRLTVL.

This sequence joins TRBV6-1 and TRBJ2-3, with D possibly TRBD2 on 5 matching bases. The CDR3 contains 14 residues. From germline, CDR1 is MNHNS and CDR2 SASEGT. Between the trimmed V and J ends, which lost 8 bases and 0 bases, there was a span of 12 bases. The CDR3 sequence: CASLTPGSTDTQYF. The CDR3 bases are TGTGCCAGCCTAACGCCGGGAAGCACAGATACGCAGTATTTT.

The chain joins TRBV6-5 to TRBJ2-5, with 9 bases fitting TRBD1. The CDR3 has 14 amino acids. Looked up from germline, CDR1 is MNHEY and CDR2 is SVGAGI. J was trimmed by 5 bases and V by 6 bases; bases with no gene match: 7. CDR3 sequence (DNA): TGTGCCAGCAGGCAACAGGGGGCGAGGGAGACCCAGTACTTC. Amino acid sequence: CASRQQGARETQYF.

The chain uses TRBV19 and TRBJ1-5; 8 bases match TRBD1. CDR3 length: 17 residues. The ends lost 7 bases at V and 0 bases at J; junction bases unmatched: 11. The germline CDR1 and CDR2 sequences are LNHDA and SQIVND (reference sequence). DNA for the CDR3: TGTGCCAGTAAGGAGTACAGGGGGACATATAGCAATCAGCCCCAGCATTTT. Translation gives CASKEYRGTYSNQPQHF.

V and J are TRBV7-7 and TRBJ2-2; TRBD1 matches at 7 bases. Trimming took 5 bases from V and 5 from J; bases not matched to a gene: 11. CDR1 is SSHAT and CDR2 is FNYEAQ in the germline V gene (reference sequence). This CDR3 comprises 16 residues. CDR3 bases: TGTGCCAGCAGCCCCATCAGAGGGGGCCAAACCGGGGAGCTGTTTTTT. Protein product: CASSPIRGGQTGELFF. The full variable domain, completed using reference TRBV7-7 and TRBJ2-2, is GAGVSQSPRYKVTKRGQDVTLRCDPISSHATLYWYQQALGQGPEFLTYFNYEAQPDKSGLPSDRFSAERPEGSISTLTIQRTEQRDSAMYRCASSPIRGGQTGELFFGEGSRLTVL.

This rearrangement joins TRBV6-5 to TRBJ2-4; 8 bases align to TRBD1. The CDR3 totals 14 residues. The V gene end was trimmed by 6 bases and the J gene end by 5 bases; junction bases not matched to a gene: 6. In germline, CDR1 is MNHEY, CDR2 SVGAGI. The CDR3 DNA sequence: TGTGCCAGCAGCCGCGGGACAGGCGAAAACATTCAGTACTTC. Translated, it gives CASSRGTGENIQYF.

Notes on this clone: A read error may produce the germline difference seen at one junction end. The chain joins TRBV6-5 to TRBJ1-5; TRBD1 matches at 10 bases. This CDR3 contains 14 residues. Germline V gene lookup returns CDR1 MNHEY and CDR2 SVGAGI. The CDR3 DNA reads as TGTGCCAGCACCAAGGGACAGGGGAATCGGCCCCAGCATTTT. Protein: CASTKGQGNRPQHF.

The chain carries TRBV27 and TRBJ2-2; D is possibly TRBD2 (5 bases). The CDR3 spans 15 residues. Germline CDR1 and CDR2: MNHEY and SMNVEV (reference sequence). Trimming removed 2 bases from V and 6 bases from J, with 13 bases in between. The CDR3 DNA sequence: TGTGCCAGCAGTTTAGCCCCCAGTAGCGCCGGGGAGCTGTTTTTT. The encoded protein is CASSLAPSSAGELFF.